The present T cell receptor (beta chain) was sequenced within a study of beta chain features in type 1 diabetes (dated by TCRdb to the late 2010s). For the study in its entirety: Patients and healthy donors did not differ in mean age, gender distribution, total cell number or subset yield. A total of 107,917,701 sorted cells were examined across all samples, and the number of cells per subset was strongly correlated with RNA yield. In the study, TCRB repertoires of sorted circulating CD4+ T cell subsets from recently diagnosed type 1 diabetes patients were compared with those of matched healthy donors. Naive and central memory subsets were obtained from all 30 or so donors, but regulatory and stem cell-like memory subsets were isolated from only 8 patients and roughly eight healthy donors.

The High Capacity cDNA Reverse Transcription Kit was used to reverse transcribe all of the isolated RNA, meaning that expressed TCRB transcripts were what got sequenced. Survey-depth immunoSEQ sequencing was performed on stem cell-like memory T cell samples, with an average of around 970,000 total reads per sample. Sorted cells were lysed in RLT buffer and RNA was extracted with DNase-treated RNeasy Micro or Mini kits, depending on cell number. To prevent cross-contamination, every cell subset was processed on its own, while patient and healthy donor samples were processed together. The immunoSEQ multiplex PCR was used to amplify TCRB sequences from cDNA, generating 87-bp fragments that spanned the CDR3 region. Sequencing of the amplicons was done on the Illumina HiSeq platform. In the paper's pipeline: PCR bias was corrected computationally using synthetic template baselines, and reads within Hamming distance 2 were collapsed, with unmergeable singletons discarded. Reads were aligned to IMGT to assign V, D and J genes, CDR3 length, and insertions or deletions at six rearrangement sites. Within each subset, clonotype counts were normalized to sorted cell number, and only after that were true diversity and Gini coefficients computed with the tcR R package. Repertoire sharing was quantified using the overlap coefficient calculated on TCRB nucleotide sequences. TCRdb provides this immuneACCESS table in a form limited to in-frame rearrangements. Some clones are lacking; in checked studies, under half of them reflect an unresolved V gene, and why the rest are absent is not known. V, J and clone size are taken as reported in that table, and D and trimming were inferred from the DNA itself. This sample is represented by tens of thousands of clones; about three fifths of them were singletons. 0.3% to 0.4% of the sample lies in the top ten.

CDR1 and CDR2, looked up from the germline V gene, are SGHRS and YFSETQ. The CDR3 starts with the cysteine, ends with the phenylalanine, and has 14 residues. CDR3 DNA is the only sequence kept; it has 42 bases, read in frame from the first base. The trim is 7 bases for V and 7 bases for J, with a gap of 21 bases between the germline ends. A single peripheral blood draw of around 0.11 L on average was collected from each donor into heparinised tubes. Naive, central memory, regulatory and stem cell-like memory CD4+ T cells were sorted on a BD FACSAria II using a panel including CD45RO, CCR7, CD25, CD127, CD95 and CD27. All sorted populations exceeded 95% purity. PBMCs were isolated immediately by Lymphoprep density gradient centrifugation and stained directly without culture. So that batch effects would be minimized, each experiment stained and sorted samples in pairs, pairing one healthy donor with one patient.

Beyond this particular receptor, the publication reports: Because cDNA rather than genomic DNA was sequenced, highly expressing activated cells could have been over-represented, although no difference in activation and CD3 levels was found between groups. Only small numbers of individuals were included in the HLA sub-analyses, which left unresolved whether HLA type had any influence on TCRB rearrangement. PCR might favor shorter templates, but patient and control samples were amplified and corrected together, so any skew would affect both groups equally. In all four CD4+ subsets, TCRB CDR3 length was moderately but significantly shorter in type 1 diabetes patients. Naive, central memory and regulatory TCRB repertoires appeared more similar among patients than among healthy donors. Patients with type 1 diabetes made fewer insertions and deleted more nucleotides at VDJ recombination sites, implying thymic rearrangement abnormalities.

In the case of this clone: It has no known antigen specificity. No base quality information exists; no much larger clone differs at one position.

The sample comprised stem cell memory CD4+ T cells from blood. According to the study, the label for this sample's cell subset or site signals: stem cell-like memory CD4+ T cells. This clonotype originated in a man between 18 and 29 years old with type 1 diabetes. The chain is encoded by TRBV5-1 joined to TRBJ2-7; matching of 6 bases hints at TRBD2 as the D gene. The base sequence is TGCGCCAGCCATACGACGGGAGAGAGTTGGGAGCAGTACTTC. This yields the protein CASHTTGESWEQYF.